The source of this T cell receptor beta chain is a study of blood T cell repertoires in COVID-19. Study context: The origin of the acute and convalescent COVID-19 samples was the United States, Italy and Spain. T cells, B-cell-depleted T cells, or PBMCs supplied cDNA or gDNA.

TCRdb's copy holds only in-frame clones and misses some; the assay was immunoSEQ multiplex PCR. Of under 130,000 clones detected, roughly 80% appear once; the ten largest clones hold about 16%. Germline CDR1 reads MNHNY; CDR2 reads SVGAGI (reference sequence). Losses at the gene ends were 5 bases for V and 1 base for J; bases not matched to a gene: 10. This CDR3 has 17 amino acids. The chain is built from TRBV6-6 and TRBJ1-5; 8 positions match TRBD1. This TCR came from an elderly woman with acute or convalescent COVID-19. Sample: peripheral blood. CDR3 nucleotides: TGTGCCAGCAGTCGGACAGGGAAGGCAGGCAGCAATCAGCCCCAGCATTTT. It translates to CASSRTGKAGSNQPQHF.